Shown below are 32 T cell receptor beta chains from a single sample sequenced in a study of beta chain features in type 1 diabetes. Investigators reverse transcribed all isolated RNA, so they sequenced expressed TCRB transcripts. TCRdb's copy holds only in-frame clones and misses some; the assay was immunoSEQ multiplex PCR. The sample comprises about 180,000 clones, around an eighth of which are singletons, and 0.62% rests with the top ten. Sequenced: central memory CD4+ T cells from blood. The receptor set was obtained from a woman between 18 and 29 years old in good health.

J is TRBJ2-7 and V is TRBV15; 8 bases fit TRBD1. In germline, CDR1 is LNHNV, CDR2 YYDKDF (reference sequence). This CDR3 is built from 15 residues. J gave up 2 bases and V 5 bases, and 8 bases lay outside the gene matches. The CDR3 bases are TGTGCCACCAGCCGCAAGACAGGGGATCCCTACGAGCAGTACTTC. Its protein is CATSRKTGDPYEQYF.

The chain links TRBV9 to TRBJ2-7; D is undetermined. Trimming shortened V by 0 bases and J by 0 bases, and 10 bases separated the two germline ends. The germline CDR1 and CDR2 sequences are SGDLS and YYNGEE. The CDR3 covers 15 residues. As DNA, the CDR3 is TGTGCCAGCAGCGTAGATCTCGCGAGCTCCTACGAGCAGTACTTC. It is translated as CASSVDLASSYEQYF.

The rearrangement joins TRBV14 to TRBJ2-3; tentatively, D is TRBD2 (6 bases). The CDR3 sequence is 16 residues long. The germline CDR1 and CDR2 sequences are SGHDN and FVKESK. Trimming took off 1 base at V and 12 bases at J, with 23 bases between the two ends. The CDR3 sequence: CASSQGLAGRRGSQYF. In nucleotides, the CDR3 is TGTGCCAGCAGCCAAGGTCTGGCAGGGAGGCGGGGCTCCCAGTATTTT.

The chain employs TRBV12-5 and TRBJ2-1; D perhaps matches TRBD2 (7 bases). Trimming cost V 5 bases and J 8 bases, with 16 bases left between them. Germline CDR1 and CDR2: LGHNT and FRNRAP. The CDR3 runs 14 residues. In DNA form, the CDR3 reads TGTGCTAGTGGTCAGGGGTGGGCGGGAGATGAGCAGTTCTTC. This translates into CASGQGWAGDEQFF. Full variable domain (outside the CDR3, taken from reference TRBV12-5 and TRBJ2-1): DARVTQTPRHKVTEMGQEVTMRCQPILGHNTVFWYRQTMMQGLELLAYFRNRAPLDDSGMPKDRFSAEMPDATLATLKIQPSEPRDSAVYFCASGQGWAGDEQFFGPGTRLTVL.

This clone was seen a handful of times. The chain employs TRBV30 and TRBJ2-7; weak D call: TRBD1 (7 bases). The CDR3 has 14 amino acids. CDR1 is GTSNPN, CDR2 SVGIG, per germline (reference sequence). Trimming cost V 0 bases and J 1 base, with 10 bases left between them. The CDR3 sequence is CAWSVQGRSYEQYF. The CDR3 region has the DNA TGTGCCTGGAGTGTACAGGGGAGGTCCTACGAGCAGTACTTC. Supplemented by reference TRBV30 and TRBJ2-7, the full variable domain reads SQTIHQWPATLVQPVGSPLSLECTVEGTSNPNLYWYRQAAGRGLQLLFYSVGIGQISSEVPQNLSASRPQDRQFILSSKKLLLSDSGFYLCAWSVQGRSYEQYFGPGTRLTVT.

The chain joins TRBV7-2 to TRBJ1-1; 7 nucleotides match TRBD1. The CDR3 has 14 residues. Germline-derived CDR1 and CDR2 are SGHTA and FQGNSA. The J segment lost 4 bases and the V segment lost 3 bases, leaving 5 bases of the junction unmatched. The CDR3 DNA follows: TGTGCCAGCAGCTTGAAGCCAGGGGGCACTGAAGCTTTCTTT. It codes for CASSLKPGGTEAFF.

The V call is TRBV7-5, the J call TRBJ1-1. TRBV7-5 is recorded as a pseudogene. The CDR3 is made up of 12 amino acids. In DNA form, the CDR3 reads TGTGCCAGAAGCACCCGTAGCACTGAAGCTTTCTTT. It is translated as CARSTRSTEAFF.

This clone has a handful of counts. This chain connects TRBV4-3 to TRBJ2-6; no clear D gene. The CDR3 length is 13 residues. Germline V gene sequence: CDR1 LGHNA, CDR2 YSLEER. Trimming took 2 bases from V and 3 from J, leaving 2 bases between them. CDR3 in amino acids: CASSQYGANVLTF. The CDR3 DNA follows: TGCGCCAGCAGCCAATATGGGGCCAACGTCCTGACTTTC.

The J gene is TRBJ2-3, the V gene TRBV4-1; TRBD2 matches at 10 bases. CDR1 MGHRA and CDR2 YSYEKL come from the germline V gene. This CDR3 contains 18 residues. Trimming at V came to 2 bases and at J to 1 base, leaving 9 bases not matched to a gene. The CDR3 nucleotides are TGCGCCAGCAGCCAAACGCAGGCCGGACTAGCGGGCACAGATACGCAGTATTTT. It specifies CASSQTQAGLAGTDTQYF.

This clone was observed a handful of times. J is TRBJ2-1 and V is TRBV11-3, with 7 positions matching TRBD1. The CDR3 covers 13 residues. Germline V gives CDR1 SGHNT, CDR2 YENEEA. J lost 10 bases, V lost 0 bases, and 3 bases had no gene match. Here the CDR3 DNA reads TGTGCCAGCAGCTTAGATGGGGACAGAGAGCAGTTCTTC. Encoded protein: CASSLDGDREQFF. Full variable domain (rest looked up from reference TRBV11-3 and TRBJ2-1): EAGVVQSPRYKIIEKKQPVAFWCNPISGHNTLYWYLQNLGQGPELLIRYENEEAVDDSQLPKDRFSAERLKGVDSTLKIQPAELGDSAVYLCASSLDGDREQFFGPGTRLTVL.

This clone turned up a few times. The chain employs TRBV5-4 and TRBJ1-2, with 9 bases lining up with TRBD1. The CDR3 contains 14 residues. Trimming at V came to 5 bases and at J to 5 bases, leaving 7 bases not matched to a gene. Germline V gives CDR1 SGHNT, CDR2 YYREEE (reference sequence). CDR3 DNA sequence: TGTGCCAGCAGGCAACAGGGGGCTGGGTATGGCTACACCTTC. It translates to CASRQQGAGYGYTF.

CDR3 sequence reads: CASSFAGTAQETQYF. CDR3 nucleotides: TGCGCCAGCAGCTTTGCCGGGACAGCACAAGAGACCCAGTACTTC. This chain connects TRBV5-1 to TRBJ2-5; 7 bases are a match to TRBD1. The CDR3 is 15 amino acids. With V trimmed by 2 bases and J by 2 bases, 6 bases remained unmatched. Germline V gene lookup returns CDR1 SGHRS and CDR2 YFSETQ.

The sample holds a few counts of this clone. The chain is built from TRBV7-6 and TRBJ1-1; unclear D gene. CDR1 and CDR2 (germline): SGHVS, FNYEAQ. CDR3 length: 15 amino acids. V dropped 2 bases and J dropped 2 bases, with 12 bases sitting between them. This CDR3 is CASSLTRIPNTEAFF. CDR3 sequence (DNA): TGTGCCAGCAGCTTAACGCGGATCCCCAACACTGAAGCTTTCTTT.

Here the CDR3 reads CAWSPLDGYTF. The CDR3 DNA is TGTGCCTGGAGTCCCCTAGATGGCTACACCTTC. The genes are TRBV30 and TRBJ1-2; no definite D call. Germline loops: CDR1 GTSNPN, CDR2 SVGIG (reference sequence). Trimming left V 2 bases short and J 6 bases short, with 7 bases between. The CDR3 sequence is 11 residues long.

The table lists this clone with a few counts. The rearrangement uses TRBV4-2 and TRBJ1-5; D is possibly TRBD1 (6 bases). Germline V lookup: CDR1 LGHNA, CDR2 YNFKEQ. With 1 base removed from V and 5 bases from J, the gap between germline ends came to 12 bases. The CDR3 runs 15 residues. The CDR3 nucleotides read TGTGCCAGCAGCCAAGCCGACAGGAGAGATCAGCCCCAGCATTTT. This translates into CASSQADRRDQPQHF.

This clone was detected a few times. The gene calls are TRBV14 and TRBJ2-5; TRBD1 might be the D (5 bases). Germline V gives CDR1 SGHDN, CDR2 FVKESK. The CDR3 covers 17 residues. The V gene lost 4 bases and the J gene lost 7 bases, with 25 bases spanning the gap. In DNA, the CDR3 is TGTGCCAGCAGCCCCCTTGGGGCAGCAAGTGCAAGTCGGACCCAGTACTTC. Residues: CASSPLGAASASRTQYF.

This clone occurred many times. The chain recombines TRBV7-2 with TRBJ1-4; D is perhaps TRBD1 (5 bases). CDR1 is SGHTA, CDR2 FQGNSA, per germline. Trimming took off 1 base at V and 8 bases at J, with 11 bases between the two ends. The CDR3 covers 14 residues. Written as DNA, the CDR3 is TGTGCCAGCAGCTTAGGGCAGGGAACAGAAAAACTGTTTTTT. This sequence encodes CASSLGQGTEKLFF.

J is TRBJ2-2 and V is TRBV15; TRBD1 agrees at 9 bases. CDR3 length: 17 residues. Per the germline V gene, CDR1 is LNHNV and CDR2 is YYDKDF (reference sequence). The ends lost 0 bases at V and 3 bases at J; junction bases unmatched: 5. The CDR3 DNA follows: TGTGCCACCAGCAGAGAATGGGGACAGGGTCACACCGGGGAGCTGTTTTTT. Translating gives CATSREWGQGHTGELFF. Full variable domain (remainder filled in from reference TRBV15 and TRBJ2-2): DAMVIQNPRYQVTQFGKPVTLSCSQTLNHNVMYWYQQKSSQAPKLLFHYYDKDFNNEADTPDNFQSRRPNTSFCFLDIRSPGLGDTAMYLCATSREWGQGHTGELFFGEGSRLTVL.

This clone came up a few times. The V and J genes are TRBV27 and TRBJ2-1; the match to TRBD2 covers 7 bases. CDR3 length equals 15 residues. V shed 6 bases and J 6 bases; nucleotides not matched to a gene: 11. Germline assignment: CDR1 MNHEY and CDR2 SMNVEV (reference sequence). CDR3 protein: CASRLLLASGNEQFF. The CDR3 region has the DNA TGTGCCAGCAGGCTACTTCTGGCTAGCGGCAATGAGCAGTTCTTC.

The chain recombines TRBV30 with TRBJ1-2, with 12 nucleotides matching TRBD1. The trim removed 2 bases at V and 4 bases at J, leaving 2 bases unmatched. Germline lookup yields CDR1 GTSNPN and CDR2 SVGIG (reference sequence). The CDR3 runs to 14 residues. DNA for the CDR3: TGTGCCTGGAGTCGGGACAGGGGGCTCTATGGCTACACCTTC. Amino acids: CAWSRDRGLYGYTF.

This chain joins TRBV5-1 and TRBJ1-3; no reliable D call. Trimming pared 2 bases from V and 2 bases from J, leaving 8 bases between. The CDR3 covers 14 residues. Germline CDR1 and CDR2: SGHRS and YFSETQ. CDR3 bases: TGCGCCAGCAGCTTCGCAGGAACTGGAAACACCATATATTTT. Protein sequence: CASSFAGTGNTIYF.

Concerning this clone itself: Other DNA sequences in the same sample also yield this CDR3. V and J are TRBV28 and TRBJ1-2; no firm D call. The V end lost 5 bases, the J end lost 7 bases, and 11 bases lay between the germline ends. CDR1 and CDR2 from the germline V gene are MDHEN and SYDVKM. The CDR3 runs 12 residues. The CDR3 spells CASSLSTGGYTF. CDR3 in DNA: TGTGCCAGCAGTCTAAGTACGGGTGGCTACACCTTC.

This clone was observed a handful of times. The rearrangement uses TRBV30 and TRBJ2-3; 7 nucleotides align to TRBD1. V was pared by 3 bases and J by 5 bases, with 23 bases of the junction left unmatched. This CDR3 has 19 residues. Germline V CDR1 and CDR2: GTSNPN, SVGIG (reference sequence). CDR3 sequence (DNA): TGTGCCTGGAGGACCCGCCATCGCCTTCTGACAGGGTTAGGAGATACGCAGTATTTT. Its protein product is CAWRTRHRLLTGLGDTQYF.

In its sample, this clone was seen a few times. The CDR3: CSASRDQPQHF. CDR3 nucleotide sequence: TGCAGTGCTAGTAGAGATCAGCCCCAGCATTTT. The chain is built from TRBV20-1 and TRBJ1-5; no clear D. V was pared by 3 bases and J by 5 bases, with 5 bases between. The germline gives CDR1 DFQATT, CDR2 SNEGSKA (reference sequence). The CDR3 totals 11 residues.

This clone was seen only a few times. This rearrangement joins TRBV10-2 to TRBJ2-7; 8 bases are a match to TRBD2. CDR3 length: 14 residues. The V and J ends lost 4 bases and 0 bases, in that order; junction bases with no gene match: 2. Germline V lookup: CDR1 WSHSY, CDR2 SAAADI. In DNA, the CDR3 is TGCGCCAGCAGTGCACTAGCGGACTCCTACGAGCAGTACTTC. It specifies CASSALADSYEQYF.

The rearrangement links TRBV5-1 to TRBJ2-4; 8 bases map to TRBD1. V lost 4 bases to trimming and J lost 5 bases; unmatched junction nucleotides: 8. CDR1 is SGHRS, CDR2 YFSETQ, per germline. The CDR3 runs to 15 residues. Here the CDR3 DNA reads TGCGCCAGCAGCCTGTGGACAGGGAATGAAAACATTCAGTACTTC. It yields the protein CASSLWTGNENIQYF.

This clone was detected only a few times. The chain uses TRBV10-3 and TRBJ1-1; 7 bases are shared with TRBD1. V was pared by 5 bases and J by 1 base, with 4 bases of the junction left unmatched. The CDR3 has 14 amino acids. Germline lookup yields CDR1 ENHRY and CDR2 SYGVKD. CDR3 amino acids: CAISPGTANTEAFF. For the CDR3, the DNA is TGTGCCATCAGTCCGGGGACAGCGAACACTGAAGCTTTCTTT.

This sequence joins TRBV7-9 and TRBJ2-1; 8 positions match TRBD2. This CDR3 spans 16 amino acids. The V and J ends lost 2 bases and 8 bases, in that order; junction bases with no gene match: 11. CDR1 is SEHNR and CDR2 is FQNEAQ in the germline V gene (reference sequence). The CDR3 spells CASSLQGLAGSDEQFF. In DNA form, the CDR3 reads TGTGCCAGCAGCTTACAAGGTCTAGCGGGTAGCGATGAGCAGTTCTTC.

The gene calls are TRBV25-1 and TRBJ1-1, with 11 bases that match TRBD1. The CDR3 is made up of 13 amino acids. Germline V gene lookup returns CDR1 MGHDK and CDR2 SYGVNS. V was clipped by 6 bases and J by 4 bases; unmatched bases: 1. CDR3 DNA sequence: TGTGCCAGCAGGGGACAGGGGGTCACTGAAGCTTTCTTT. Translation gives CASRGQGVTEAFF.

This clone was detected only a few times. The chain has TRBV4-2 and TRBJ2-3, with unresolved D. From germline, CDR1 is LGHNA and CDR2 YNFKEQ. Deletions cut 1 base from V and 9 bases from J, with 23 bases between. This CDR3 contains 17 residues. The CDR3 bases are TGTGCCAGCAGCCAAGCTAAGAGTTCCCCCGCGCTATACACGCAGTATTTT. Its translation: CASSQAKSSPALYTQYF.

This clone showed up just a few times. This chain joins TRBV30 and TRBJ2-7, with D tentatively TRBD2 (5 bases). Trimming removed 2 bases at V and 0 bases at J, with 14 bases between. CDR3 length equals 15 residues. Germline V lookup: CDR1 GTSNPN, CDR2 SVGIG (reference sequence). CDR3 amino acids: CAWSRGSVSSYEQYF. The CDR3, as DNA: TGTGCCTGGAGTAGAGGTAGCGTTAGCTCCTACGAGCAGTACTTC.

The rearrangement joins TRBV4-1 to TRBJ2-7, with 7 bases fitting TRBD1. The CDR3 spans 15 residues. Germline CDR1 and CDR2: MGHRA and YSYEKL. With V trimmed by 0 bases and J by 6 bases, 8 bases remained unmatched. For the CDR3, the DNA is TGCGCCAGCAGCCAAGATTGGAAACAGGGGCTCGAGCAGTACTTC. Protein sequence: CASSQDWKQGLEQYF.